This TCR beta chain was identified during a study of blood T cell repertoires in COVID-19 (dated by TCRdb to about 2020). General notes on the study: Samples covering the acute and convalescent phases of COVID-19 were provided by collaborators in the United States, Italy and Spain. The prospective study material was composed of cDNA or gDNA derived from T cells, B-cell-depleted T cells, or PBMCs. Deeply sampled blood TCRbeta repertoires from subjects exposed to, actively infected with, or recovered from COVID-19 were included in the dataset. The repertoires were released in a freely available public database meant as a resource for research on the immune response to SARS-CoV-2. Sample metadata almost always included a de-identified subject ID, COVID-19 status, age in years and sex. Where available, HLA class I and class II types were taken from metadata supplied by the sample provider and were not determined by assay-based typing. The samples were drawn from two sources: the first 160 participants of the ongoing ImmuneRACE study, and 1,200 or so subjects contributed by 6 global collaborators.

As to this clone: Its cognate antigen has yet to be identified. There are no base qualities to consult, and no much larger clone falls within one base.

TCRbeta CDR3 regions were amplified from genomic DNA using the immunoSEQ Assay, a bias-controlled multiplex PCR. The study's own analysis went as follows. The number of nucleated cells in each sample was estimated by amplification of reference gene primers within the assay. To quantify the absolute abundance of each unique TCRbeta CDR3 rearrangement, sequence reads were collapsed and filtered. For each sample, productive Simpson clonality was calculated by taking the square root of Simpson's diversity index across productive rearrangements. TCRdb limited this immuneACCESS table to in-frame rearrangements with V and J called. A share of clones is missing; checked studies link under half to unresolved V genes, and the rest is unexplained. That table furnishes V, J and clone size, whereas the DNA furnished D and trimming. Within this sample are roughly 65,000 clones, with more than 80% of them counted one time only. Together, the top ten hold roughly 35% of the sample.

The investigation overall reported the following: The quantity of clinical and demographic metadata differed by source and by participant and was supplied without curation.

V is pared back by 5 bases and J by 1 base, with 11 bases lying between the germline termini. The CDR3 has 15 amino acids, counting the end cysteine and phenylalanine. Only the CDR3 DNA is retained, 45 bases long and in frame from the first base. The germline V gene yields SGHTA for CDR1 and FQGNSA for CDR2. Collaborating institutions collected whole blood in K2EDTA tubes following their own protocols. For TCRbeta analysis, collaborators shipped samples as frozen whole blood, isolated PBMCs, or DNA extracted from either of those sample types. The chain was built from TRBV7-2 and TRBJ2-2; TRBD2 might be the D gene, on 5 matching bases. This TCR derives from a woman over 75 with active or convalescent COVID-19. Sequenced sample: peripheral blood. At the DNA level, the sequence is TGTGCCAGCAGCCACGGGAACCTGAACACCGGGGAGCTGTTTTTT. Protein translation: CASSHGNLNTGELFF.